These 16 T cell receptor beta chains came from one sample sequenced in a study of a mutant IDH1 vaccine in newly diagnosed glioma. Profiling relied on immunoSEQ multiplex PCR, and the TCRdb table lists in-frame clones only, not all of them. The sample has around 50,000 clones, approximately 79% seen once. The time point here: week 35, safety follow-up. Every single dose of the vaccine, 300 ug of mutant IDH1 20-mer peptide, came with topical imiquimod. Antigens for these TCRs are unknown. The sample consisted of PBMCs, taken from a glioma patient whose treatment included an IDH1 peptide vaccine. Source of these receptors: a man aged 35 to 55 with glioma.

This chain connects TRBV6-6 to TRBJ1-2; D gene ambiguous. Trimming took 7 bases from V and 0 from J, leaving 18 bases between them. This CDR3 comprises 16 residues. CDR1 is MNHNY and CDR2 is SVGAGI in the germline V gene (reference sequence). The CDR3 loop reads CASTTVRPIANYGYTF. CDR3 sequence (DNA): TGTGCCAGCACTACGGTTCGGCCTATAGCTAACTATGGCTACACCTTC.

The genes are TRBV18 and TRBJ2-5; 8 bases map to TRBD1. The J segment lost 3 bases and the V segment lost 3 bases, leaving 9 bases of the junction unmatched. The CDR3 has 16 amino acids. Germline CDR1 and CDR2: KGHSH and LQKENI. The CDR3 loop reads CASSPPHGTGKETQYF. CDR3 coding DNA: TGTGCCAGCTCACCGCCCCACGGGACAGGAAAAGAGACCCAGTACTTC.

The chain is built from TRBV2 and TRBJ2-7; TRBD1 agrees at 10 bases. V gave up 3 bases and J gave up 2 bases; unmatched junction bases: 4. The CDR3 has 15 amino acids. Looked up from germline, CDR1 is SNHLY and CDR2 is FYNNEI. The CDR3 DNA reads as TGTGCCAGCAGTGATGGGACAGGGGAGGCCTACGAGCAGTACTTC. This translates into CASSDGTGEAYEQYF. The full variable domain, with the rest looked up from reference TRBV2 and TRBJ2-7, is EPEVTQTPSHQVTQMGQEVILRCVPISNHLYFYWYRQILGQKVEFLVSFYNNEISEKSEIFDDQFSVERPDGSNFTLKIRSTKLEDSAMYFCASSDGTGEAYEQYFGPGTRLTVT.

The V gene is TRBV9, the J gene TRBJ1-1; no definite D call. With 3 bases removed from V and 4 bases from J, the gap between germline ends came to 13 bases. Germline CDR1 is SGDLS and CDR2 is YYNGEE. CDR3 size: 14 residues. The CDR3 DNA is TGTGCCAGCAGCGGAGCAGGCGGTCGCACTGAAGCTTTCTTT. Encoded protein: CASSGAGGRTEAFF.

The rearrangement joins TRBV4-2 to TRBJ1-5; D ambiguous. This CDR3 is 15 amino acids long. Germline CDR1 and CDR2: LGHNA and YNFKEQ. Trimming took off 1 base at V and 0 bases at J, with 7 bases between the two ends. For the CDR3, the DNA is TGTGCCAGCAGCCAAGGGACGAGTAGCAATCAGCCCCAGCATTTT. This encodes CASSQGTSSNQPQHF.

The rearrangement joins TRBV6-6 to TRBJ1-2; TRBD1 is a possible D gene (6 bases). Germline CDR1 is MNHNY and CDR2 is SVGAGI (reference sequence). This CDR3 region has 15 residues. Between the trimmed V and J ends, which lost 7 bases and 8 bases, there was a span of 23 bases. CDR3 in amino acids: CASNEYHREVGGYTF. Here the CDR3 DNA reads TGTGCCAGCAACGAATATCACAGGGAAGTAGGCGGCTACACCTTC.

This clone has only a few counts. This chain links TRBV9 with TRBJ1-5, with 9 bases matching TRBD1. The junction had 7 bases not matched to a gene; V was cut back by 4 bases and J by 5 bases. Per the germline V gene, CDR1 is SGDLS and CDR2 is YYNGEE. CDR3 length equals 15 residues. The CDR3 DNA is TGTGCCAGCAGCTCCAGGACAGGGGAGGATCAGCCCCAGCATTTT. This sequence encodes CASSSRTGEDQPQHF.

This chain joins TRBV19 and TRBJ2-3; D not certain. V lost 1 base, J lost 2 bases, and 10 bases lay in between. CDR3 length: 15 residues. Germline V gene lookup returns CDR1 LNHDA and CDR2 SQIVND (reference sequence). The CDR3 DNA reads as TGTGCCAGTAGTATAGCCCCCCTCTTCACAGATACGCAGTATTTT. Its translation: CASSIAPLFTDTQYF.

The chain links TRBV27 to TRBJ2-1; D remains ambiguous. The CDR3 totals 13 residues. Germline V gene lookup returns CDR1 MNHEY and CDR2 SMNVEV (reference sequence). V lost 4 bases and J lost 2, with 6 bases in between. The CDR3 nucleotides are TGTGCCAGCAGTTCTACAACCTACAATGAGCAGTTCTTC. Residues: CASSSTTYNEQFF.

J is TRBJ1-1 and V is TRBV7-9; TRBD1 might be the D (5 bases). Germline V gene lookup returns CDR1 SEHNR and CDR2 FQNEAQ (reference sequence). CDR3 length: 14 amino acids. V lost 4 bases, J lost 4 bases, and 13 bases lay in between. The CDR3 here is CASSSFRRGTEAFF. The CDR3 DNA reads TGTGCCAGCAGCTCGTTCAGGAGGGGCACTGAAGCTTTCTTT. Using reference TRBV7-9 and TRBJ1-1 for the parts outside the CDR3, the full variable domain is DTGVSQNPRHKITKRGQNVTFRCDPISEHNRLYWYRQTLGQGPEFLTYFQNEAQLEKSRLLSDRFSAERPKGSFSTLEIQRTEQGDSAMYLCASSSFRRGTEAFFGQGTRLTVV.

The CDR3 nucleotides read TGTGCCAGCAGCTTTAAGTCCGGTGGGGGAAATGAAAAACTGTTTTTT. It codes for CASSFKSGGGNEKLFF. This sequence joins TRBV5-4 and TRBJ1-4; tentative D call: TRBD1 (5 bases). Between the trimmed V and J ends, which lost 2 bases and 5 bases, there was a span of 16 bases. This CDR3 spans 16 amino acids. Germline V gene lookup returns CDR1 SGHNT and CDR2 YYREEE (reference sequence).

The V and J genes are TRBV9 and TRBJ2-5; TRBD2 matches 8 bases. The V and J ends lost 0 bases and 3 bases, in that order; junction bases with no gene match: 4. The CDR3 contains 15 residues. Germline V CDR1 and CDR2: SGDLS, YYNGEE. The CDR3 DNA is TGTGCCAGCAGCGTAGCGGGGGGGCAAAAAGAGACCCAGTACTTC. Residues: CASSVAGGQKETQYF.

The chain is built from TRBV10-2 and TRBJ1-2; 9 bases map to TRBD1. The CDR3 extends over 15 amino acids. Germline assignment: CDR1 WSHSY and CDR2 SAAADI. V gave up 7 bases and J gave up 7 bases; unmatched junction bases: 13. For the CDR3, the DNA is TGCGCCAGCACTCGGGACAGGGAAAAAATGGGTGGCTACACCTTC. This gives the protein CASTRDREKMGGYTF.

The chain employs TRBV30 and TRBJ2-7; TRBD1 is a possible D gene (6 bases). This CDR3 region has 14 residues. V lost 2 bases to trimming and J lost 4 bases, with 15 bases between them. CDR1 GTSNPN and CDR2 SVGIG come from the germline V gene (reference sequence). DNA of the CDR3: TGTGCCTGGAGTTTCGGCAGGGGCCAATACGAGCAGTACTTC. This translates into CAWSFGRGQYEQYF.

This clone was found once. V is TRBV6-5 and J is TRBJ1-2, with 9 bases matching TRBD1. Unmatched junction bases numbered 9, after V lost 6 bases and J lost 7 bases. Per germline, CDR1 MNHEY and CDR2 SVGAGI. This CDR3 comprises 14 residues. CDR3 DNA: TGTGCCAGCAGGGGGACAGGGACGATTGGTGGCTACACCTTC. As protein: CASRGTGTIGGYTF.

This clone was seen only once. The rearrangement joins TRBV6-5 to TRBJ2-3; perhaps TRBD1 as D (6 bases). This CDR3 spans 15 amino acids. With 4 bases removed from V and 4 bases from J, the gap between germline ends came to 15 bases. In germline, CDR1 is MNHEY, CDR2 SVGAGI. CDR3 sequence (DNA): TGTGCCAGCAGTTTAGAGGGGGATGGGGCAGATACGCAGTATTTT. This sequence encodes CASSLEGDGADTQYF.